These 30 T cell receptor beta chains were sequenced from one sample in a study of beta chain features in type 1 diabetes. Antigen specificity for these receptors is unknown. Findings of the study overall: Among patients with Type 1 diabetes, TCRB CDR3s were moderately but significantly shorter in every one of the four CD4+ subsets.

All of the isolated RNA was reverse transcribed, so expressed TCRB transcripts were sequenced. The assay was immunoSEQ multiplex PCR, and TCRdb's table has in-frame clones only and misses some. This sample has some 26,000 clones, with about 70% found just once. Sequencing was carried out using stem cell memory CD4+ T cells from blood. Source of these receptors: a woman in her 40s with type 1 diabetes.

The rearrangement uses TRBV30 and TRBJ1-1, with D possibly TRBD1 on 5 matching bases. CDR3 length equals 12 residues. Trimming removed 5 bases from V and 8 bases from J, with 15 bases in between. CDR1 GTSNPN and CDR2 SVGIG come from the germline V gene (reference sequence). The CDR3 reads CAWGGERGEAFF. Written as DNA, the CDR3 is TGTGCCTGGGGAGGGGAGAGGGGCGAAGCTTTCTTT.

CDR3 nucleotide sequence: TGTGCCAGCTCGCCGGGACAGGTGAATGGCTACACCTTC. Its protein is CASSPGQVNGYTF. The J gene is TRBJ1-2, the V gene TRBV18; 8 nucleotides agree with TRBD1. Germline V gene sequence: CDR1 KGHSH, CDR2 LQKENI. The CDR3 is made up of 13 amino acids. The V segment lost 6 bases and the J segment 6 bases; nucleotides outside the gene matches: 6.

The table lists this clone with a few counts. The chain employs TRBV29-1 and TRBJ2-1, with D possibly TRBD2 on 6 matching bases. Trimming left V 5 bases short and J 8 bases short, with 16 bases between. The length of the CDR3 is 13 residues. CDR1 and CDR2 from the germline V gene are SQVTM and ANQGSEA. CDR3 sequence: CSVKAGLWDEQFF. For the CDR3, the DNA is TGCAGCGTTAAGGCGGGGCTCTGGGATGAGCAGTTCTTC.

The chain is built from TRBV7-2 and TRBJ1-1; D is possibly TRBD1 (6 bases). Germline lookup yields CDR1 SGHTA and CDR2 FQGNSA. The CDR3 consists of 15 residues. Trimming shortened V by 3 bases and J by 4 bases, and 15 bases separated the two germline ends. The DNA for the CDR3 is TGTGCCAGCAGCTTTGGTTGGGGGCCGGGCACTGAAGCTTTCTTT. Its translation is CASSFGWGPGTEAFF.

The chain links TRBV5-1 to TRBJ2-7, with D perhaps matching TRBD2 (6 bases). V lost 0 bases and J 3 bases, leaving 13 bases between the germline ends. CDR1 SGHRS and CDR2 YFSETQ come from the germline V gene. The CDR3 contains 15 residues. DNA for the CDR3: TGCGCCAGCAGCTTGGGAGACGCGCGGGACTACGAGCAGTACTTC. This translates into CASSLGDARDYEQYF.

The rearrangement joins TRBV5-1 to TRBJ2-7; 14 bases align to TRBD2. V gave up 3 bases and J gave up 2 bases; unmatched junction bases: 10. The CDR3 runs to 18 residues. The germline CDR1 and CDR2 sequences are SGHRS and YFSETQ. CDR3 nucleotide sequence: TGCGCCAGCAGCTCCTCTGGACTAGCGGGAGGAATCGCCTACGAGCAGTACTTC. Protein: CASSSSGLAGGIAYEQYF. The complete variable domain, with remaining parts taken from reference TRBV5-1 and TRBJ2-7, reads KAGVTQTPRYLIKTRGQQVTLSCSPISGHRSVSWYQQTPGQGLQFLFEYFSETQRNKGNFPGRFSGRQFSNSRSEMNVSTLELGDSALYLCASSSSGLAGGIAYEQYFGPGTRLTVT.

This clone was recorded a few times. The chain is built from TRBV14 and TRBJ1-4; D gene unclear. The V end lost 4 bases, the J end lost 8 bases, and 14 bases lay between the germline ends. The CDR3 has 14 amino acids. Germline assignment: CDR1 SGHDN and CDR2 FVKESK. CDR3 in DNA: TGTGCCAGCAGCCGCAGTACTCCACAGGAAAAACTGTTTTTT. It translates to CASSRSTPQEKLFF.

This clone was seen only once. This chain joins TRBV7-3 and TRBJ2-1, with D perhaps matching TRBD2 (6 bases). Trimming shortened V by 5 bases and J by 6 bases, and 11 bases separated the two germline ends. This CDR3 contains 13 residues. Germline V CDR1 and CDR2: SGHTA, FQGTGA. The CDR3 loop is CASSAGSGNEQFF. CDR3 nucleotide sequence: TGTGCCAGCAGCGCGGGGTCGGGCAATGAGCAGTTCTTC.

This clone was counted a few times. V usage is TRBV6-5 and J usage is TRBJ2-3; the match to TRBD2 covers 9 bases. CDR3 size: 14 residues. Germline CDR1 is MNHEY and CDR2 is SVGAGI. J gave up 3 bases and V 6 bases, and 4 bases lay outside the gene matches. The CDR3 spells CASRAGLATDTQYF. For the CDR3, the DNA is TGTGCCAGCAGGGCGGGACTAGCAACAGATACGCAGTATTTT.

This clone was counted only a few times. At one boundary the junction diverges from the germline segment, which might be a read error. The chain recombines TRBV4-1 with TRBJ2-1, with 9 bases lining up with TRBD2. The CDR3 is 14 residues long. The germline gives CDR1 MGHRA, CDR2 YSYEKL. CDR3 in amino acids: CASSRGTSNNEQFF. The CDR3 DNA reads TGTGCCAGCAGCCGAGGGACTAGCAACAATGAGCAGTTCTTC.

The chain carries TRBV9 and TRBJ2-2; 7 nucleotides match TRBD1. This CDR3 comprises 13 residues. The junction had 5 bases not matched to a gene; V was cut back by 4 bases and J by 8 bases. Germline V CDR1 and CDR2: SGDLS, YYNGEE. The CDR3 loop is CASSPGTAGELFF. CDR3 nucleotide sequence: TGTGCCAGCAGCCCTGGGACAGCGGGGGAGCTGTTTTTT.

J is TRBJ1-1 and V is TRBV5-1; D is undetermined. The CDR3 runs to 14 residues. In germline, CDR1 is SGHRS, CDR2 YFSETQ. The V end lost 0 bases, the J end lost 1 base, and 7 bases lay between the germline ends. CDR3 DNA sequence: TGCGCCAGCAGCTTGGGGTCACAGAACACTGAAGCTTTCTTT. As protein: CASSLGSQNTEAFF.

This sequence joins TRBV4-1 and TRBJ2-1, with 8 bases lining up with TRBD2. In germline, CDR1 is MGHRA, CDR2 YSYEKL. V dropped 8 bases and J dropped 1; count of bases not matched to a gene: 22. CDR3 length equals 20 residues. CDR3 region: CASPYIMKKTSDYSYNEQFF. CDR3 nucleotide sequence: TGCGCCAGCCCATATATTATGAAAAAGACTAGCGATTATTCCTACAATGAGCAGTTCTTC.

This chain joins TRBV19 and TRBJ2-7, with TRBD2 as a possible D gene (6 bases). Germline V gene sequence: CDR1 LNHDA, CDR2 SQIVND (reference sequence). This CDR3 is 13 amino acids long. Trimming took 5 bases from V and 0 from J, leaving 8 bases between them. The CDR3 is CASSRESSYEQYF. The CDR3 bases are TGTGCCAGTAGTCGGGAGAGCTCCTACGAGCAGTACTTC.

The chain carries TRBV7-2 and TRBJ2-5; the D is unclear. V was trimmed by 3 bases and J by 2 bases, leaving 10 bases between them. The CDR3 totals 14 residues. Germline CDR1 and CDR2: SGHTA and FQGNSA. The CDR3 protein is CASSLAWAQETQYF. CDR3 DNA sequence: TGTGCCAGCAGCTTGGCCTGGGCTCAAGAGACCCAGTACTTC.

This chain joins TRBV7-2 and TRBJ1-2; D gene uncertain. The CDR3 totals 13 residues. From germline, CDR1 is SGHTA and CDR2 FQGNSA. The V gene lost 5 bases and the J gene lost 3 bases, with 10 bases spanning the gap. The CDR3 DNA sequence: TGTGCCAGCAGCCTTGACACCCACTATGGCTACACCTTC. Encoded protein: CASSLDTHYGYTF.

This chain links TRBV7-2 with TRBJ2-2; D remains unclear. There are 12 residues in the CDR3. The ends were cut back, 1 base at V and 9 bases at J, with 6 bases in the middle. Germline V gene data show CDR1 as SGHTA and CDR2 as FQGNSA. CDR3 in DNA: TGTGCCAGCAGCTTAGGTCTCCGGGAGCTGTTTTTT. Translating gives CASSLGLRELFF.

This chain links TRBV5-6 with TRBJ2-3, with TRBD2 identical over 10 bases. The CDR3 is 14 residues long. J lost 6 bases, V lost 2 bases, and 3 bases had no gene match. Germline V gene data show CDR1 as SGHDT and CDR2 as YYEEEE. The CDR3 is CASSFGLAADTQYF. The CDR3 DNA is TGTGCCAGCAGCTTCGGACTAGCGGCTGATACGCAGTATTTT.

This clone was counted a single time. The genes are TRBV7-9 and TRBJ1-1; unclear D gene. This CDR3 is 14 amino acids long. Germline V CDR1 and CDR2: SEHNR, FQNEAQ (reference sequence). The V end was cut by 5 bases, the J end by 2 bases, with 12 bases between. The DNA for the CDR3 is TGTGCCAGCAGCCCCCCCCTGGGCAACACTGAAGCTTTCTTT. It codes for CASSPPLGNTEAFF.

The V and J genes are TRBV2 and TRBJ2-7, with D perhaps matching TRBD1 (5 bases). V lost 7 bases and J lost 2, with 15 bases in between. Germline CDR1 SNHLY, CDR2 FYNNEI. CDR3 length equals 14 residues. The CDR3 loop reads CASKVQGATYEQYF. The CDR3 region has the DNA TGTGCCAGCAAAGTACAAGGGGCCACCTACGAGCAGTACTTC.

This chain connects TRBV28 to TRBJ2-2; 8 bases map to TRBD2. Germline CDR1 reads MDHEN; CDR2 reads SYDVKM. CDR3 size: 16 residues. V lost 7 bases to trimming and J lost 3 bases; unmatched junction nucleotides: 10. Written as DNA, the CDR3 is TGTGCCAGCACCCGAAGCGGGAGAGCGGACACCGGGGAGCTGTTTTTT. Its protein product is CASTRSGRADTGELFF.

J is TRBJ2-4 and V is TRBV11-2; TRBD1 agrees at 7 bases. Germline loops: CDR1 SGHAT, CDR2 FQNNGV. CDR3 size: 17 residues. J gave up 2 bases and V 3 bases, and 10 bases lay outside the gene matches. CDR3 loop: CASSLETGRSTKNIQYF. CDR3 coding DNA: TGTGCCAGCAGCTTGGAGACAGGGAGATCAACCAAAAACATTCAGTACTTC.

The chain combines TRBV2 with TRBJ1-1; maybe TRBD1 (6 bases). The CDR3 is 13 amino acids. CDR1 and CDR2 (germline): SNHLY, FYNNEI. Deletions cut 5 bases from V and 1 base from J, with 8 bases between. CDR3 in DNA: TGTGCCAGCAGTCAACAGGGGAACACTGAAGCTTTCTTT. This encodes CASSQQGNTEAFF.

The J gene is TRBJ2-7, the V gene TRBV4-3, with 7 bases that match TRBD1. The germline gives CDR1 LGHNA, CDR2 YSLEER. Losses at the gene ends were 9 bases for V and 4 bases for J; bases not matched to a gene: 9. The CDR3 is made up of 13 amino acids. The CDR3 sequence is CARVGQEKYEQYF. The CDR3 DNA is TGCGCCAGAGTCGGACAGGAAAAATACGAGCAGTACTTC.

The CDR3 is CARSYSRGEQYNEQFF. The CDR3 DNA is TGTGCCAGAAGCTATTCCCGGGGAGAACAATACAATGAGCAGTTCTTC. V is TRBV5-3 and J is TRBJ2-1, with D tentatively TRBD2 (5 bases). TRBV5-3 is placed among ORFs of uncertain function. V lost 3 bases to trimming and J lost 4 bases, with 17 bases between them. CDR3 size: 16 residues.

Only a few counts were recorded for this clone. This chain joins TRBV13 and TRBJ2-2, with a tentative D call TRBD2 (6 bases). Germline assignment: CDR1 PRHDT and CDR2 FYEKMQ (reference sequence). Trimming took off 5 bases at V and 5 bases at J, with 18 bases between the two ends. The CDR3 is 16 residues long. DNA of the CDR3: TGTGCCAGCAGCACACCAGGACGGCGGGGAACCGGGGAGCTGTTTTTT. It is translated as CASSTPGRRGTGELFF.

The CDR3 protein is CASSLRLAGIYEQYF. CDR3 nucleotides: TGTGCCAGCAGCCTACGACTAGCGGGGATCTACGAGCAGTACTTC. The chain recombines TRBV7-2 with TRBJ2-7, with 11 bases lining up with TRBD2. V shed 5 bases, J shed 3 bases, and the junction held 6 bases outside the gene matches. Germline values: CDR1 SGHTA, CDR2 FQGNSA. The length of the CDR3 is 15 residues.

This chain joins TRBV29-1 and TRBJ1-3; D unresolved. V was pared by 4 bases and J by 0 bases, with 7 bases between. The germline CDR1 and CDR2 sequences are SQVTM and ANQGSEA. The CDR3 is 13 residues long. The CDR3 region is CSVAAASGNTIYF. CDR3 nucleotide sequence: TGCAGCGTTGCGGCGGCCTCTGGAAACACCATATATTTT.

This clone was seen only a few times. The rearrangement links TRBV4-2 to TRBJ2-1; the D is unclear. Trimming took off 0 bases at V and 7 bases at J, with 10 bases between the two ends. The germline V gene encodes CDR1 LGHNA and CDR2 YNFKEQ. The CDR3 runs to 14 residues. CDR3 loop: CASSQDSTLNEQFF. As DNA, the CDR3 is TGTGCCAGCAGCCAAGATTCGACTCTTAATGAGCAGTTCTTC.

This clone showed up just a few times. The chain's CDR3 is CAWSGAGGTYNEQFF. In DNA, the CDR3 is TGTGCCTGGAGTGGAGCGGGGGGGACCTACAATGAGCAGTTCTTC. The V gene is TRBV30, the J gene TRBJ2-1; TRBD2 matches 10 bases. V was clipped by 1 base and J by 2 bases; unmatched bases: 2. This CDR3 comprises 15 residues. CDR1 is GTSNPN, CDR2 SVGIG, per germline (reference sequence).